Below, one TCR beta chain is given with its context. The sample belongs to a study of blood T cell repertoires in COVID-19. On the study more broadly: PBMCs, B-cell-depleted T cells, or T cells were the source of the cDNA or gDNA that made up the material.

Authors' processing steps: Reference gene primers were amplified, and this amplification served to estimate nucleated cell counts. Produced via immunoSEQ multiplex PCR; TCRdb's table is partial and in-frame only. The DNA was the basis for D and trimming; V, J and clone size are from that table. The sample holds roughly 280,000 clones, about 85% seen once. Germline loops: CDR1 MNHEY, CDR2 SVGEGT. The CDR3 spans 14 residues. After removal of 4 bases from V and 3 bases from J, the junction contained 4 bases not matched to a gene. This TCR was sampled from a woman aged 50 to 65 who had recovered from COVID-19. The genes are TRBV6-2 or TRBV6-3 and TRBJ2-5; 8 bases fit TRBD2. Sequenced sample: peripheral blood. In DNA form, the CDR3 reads TGTGCCAGCAGTTTCCTTAGCGGGGAAGAGACCCAGTACTTC. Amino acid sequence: CASSFLSGEETQYF.